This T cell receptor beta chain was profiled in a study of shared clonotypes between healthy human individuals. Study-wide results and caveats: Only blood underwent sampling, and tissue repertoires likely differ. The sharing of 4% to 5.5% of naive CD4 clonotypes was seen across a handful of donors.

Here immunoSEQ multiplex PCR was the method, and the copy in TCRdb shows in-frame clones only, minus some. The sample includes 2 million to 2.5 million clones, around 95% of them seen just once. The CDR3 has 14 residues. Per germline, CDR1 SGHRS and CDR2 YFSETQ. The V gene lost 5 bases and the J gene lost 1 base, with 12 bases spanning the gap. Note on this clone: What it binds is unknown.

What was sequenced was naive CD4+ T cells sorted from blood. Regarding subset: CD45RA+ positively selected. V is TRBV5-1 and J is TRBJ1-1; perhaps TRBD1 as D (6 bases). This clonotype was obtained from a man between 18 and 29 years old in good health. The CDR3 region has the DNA TGCGCCAGCAGAGACGGACAGTCGAACACTGAAGCTTTCTTT. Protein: CASRDGQSNTEAFF. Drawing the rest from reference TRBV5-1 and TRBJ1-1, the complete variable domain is KAGVTQTPRYLIKTRGQQVTLSCSPISGHRSVSWYQQTPGQGLQFLFEYFSETQRNKGNFPGRFSGRQFSNSRSEMNVSTLELGDSALYLCASRDGQSNTEAFFGQGTRLTVV.